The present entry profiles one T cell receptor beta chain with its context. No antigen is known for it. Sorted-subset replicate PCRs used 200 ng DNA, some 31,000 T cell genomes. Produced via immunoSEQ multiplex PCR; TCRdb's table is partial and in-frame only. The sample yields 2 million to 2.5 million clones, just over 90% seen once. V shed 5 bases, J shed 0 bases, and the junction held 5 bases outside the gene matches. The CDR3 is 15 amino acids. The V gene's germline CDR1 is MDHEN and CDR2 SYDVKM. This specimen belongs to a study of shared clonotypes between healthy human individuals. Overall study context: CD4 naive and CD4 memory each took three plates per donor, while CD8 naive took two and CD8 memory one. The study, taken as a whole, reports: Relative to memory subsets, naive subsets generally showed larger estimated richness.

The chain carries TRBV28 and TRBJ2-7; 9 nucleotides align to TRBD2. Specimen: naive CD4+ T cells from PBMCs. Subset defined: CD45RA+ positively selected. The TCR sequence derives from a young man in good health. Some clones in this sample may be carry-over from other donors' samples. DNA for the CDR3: TGTGCCAGCAGTCTTCGACTAGCGGACTCCTACGAGCAGTACTTC. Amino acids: CASSLRLADSYEQYF.